The clone carrying this TCR beta chain has just a few counts. What it recognizes is unknown. V shed 6 bases and J shed 5 bases, with 14 bases lying between them. The CDR3 length is 14 residues. Germline V lookup: CDR1 SGHTA, CDR2 FQGNSA. During its preparation, the TCRbeta library received unique molecular identifiers. TCRdb ran MiXCR on the PCR reads and lists one entry per CDR3 protein. The sample has hundreds of thousands of distinct CDR3 sequences, 24% seen once; the top ten hold about 5%. This record belongs to a study of T-cell reconstitution after alpha-beta-depleted transplantation in children. Study findings and constraints: Reportedly, only several hundred clones from non-depleted graft cells drove alpha-beta T-cell counts at about two months. T-cell numbers and diversity, one year after transplant, stemmed largely from T cells that were newly produced. Surviving recipient T cells and thymic progenitors produced the high day-60 TCRbeta diversity seen in some patients.

Sequenced material: PBMCs, mostly from graft donor cells, taken 360 days after TCRalphabeta/CD19-depleted stem cell transplant. V gene TRBV7-2 combines with J gene TRBJ1-5; tentative D call: TRBD1 (5 bases). The receptor comes from a female patient between 2 and 15 years old who had a stem cell transplant for congenital amegakaryocytic thrombocytopenia, so the T cells may come from the graft donor. The DNA of the CDR3 is TGTGCCAGCAGTTCCAGGGAGTCCTATCAGCCCCAGCATTTT. Its protein is CASSSRESYQPQHF. Drawing the rest from reference TRBV7-2 and TRBJ1-5, the complete variable domain is GAGVSQSPSNKVTEKGKDVELRCDPISGHTALYWYRQSLGQGLEFLIYFQGNSAPDKSGLPSDRFSAERTGGSVSTLTIQRTQQEDSAVYLCASSSRESYQPQHFGDGTRLSIL.